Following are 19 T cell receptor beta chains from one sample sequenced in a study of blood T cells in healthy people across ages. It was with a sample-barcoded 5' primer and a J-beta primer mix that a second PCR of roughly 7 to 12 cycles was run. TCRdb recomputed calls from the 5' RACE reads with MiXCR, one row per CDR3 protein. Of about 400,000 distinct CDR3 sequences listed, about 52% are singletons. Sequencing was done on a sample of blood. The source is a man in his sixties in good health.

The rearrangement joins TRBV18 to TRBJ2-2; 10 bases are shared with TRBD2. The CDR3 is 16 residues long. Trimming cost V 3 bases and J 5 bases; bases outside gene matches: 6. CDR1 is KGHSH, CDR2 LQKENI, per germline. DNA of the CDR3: TGTGCCAGCTCACCCCTCGGGACTAGCGCTACCGGGGAGCTGTTTTTT. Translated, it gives CASSPLGTSATGELFF.

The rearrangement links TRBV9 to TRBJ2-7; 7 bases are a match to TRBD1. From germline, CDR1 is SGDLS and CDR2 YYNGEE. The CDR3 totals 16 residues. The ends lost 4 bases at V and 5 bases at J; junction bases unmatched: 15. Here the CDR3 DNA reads TGTGCCAGCAGCCCGCGACAGGGTATCTTCATCCACGAGCAGTACTTC. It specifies CASSPRQGIFIHEQYF.

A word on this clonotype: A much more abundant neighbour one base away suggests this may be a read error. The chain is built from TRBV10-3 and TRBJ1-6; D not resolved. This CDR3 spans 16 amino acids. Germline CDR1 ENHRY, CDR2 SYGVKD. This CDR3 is CAISESPGRNNSPPHF. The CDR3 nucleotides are TGTGCCATCAGTGAGTCGCCTGGGCGGAATAATTCACCCCCCCACTTT.

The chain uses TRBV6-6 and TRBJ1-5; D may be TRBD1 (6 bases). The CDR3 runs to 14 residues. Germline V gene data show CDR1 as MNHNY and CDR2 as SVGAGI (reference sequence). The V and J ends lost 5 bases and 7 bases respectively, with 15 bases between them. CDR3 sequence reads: CASSITGGGQPQHF. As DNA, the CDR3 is TGTGCCAGCAGTATCACGGGGGGCGGCCAGCCCCAGCATTTT.

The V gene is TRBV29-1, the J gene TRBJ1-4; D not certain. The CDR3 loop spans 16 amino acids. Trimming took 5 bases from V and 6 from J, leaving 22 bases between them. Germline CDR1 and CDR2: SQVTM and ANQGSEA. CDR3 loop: CSVRHGGRSEDEKLFF. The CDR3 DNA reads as TGCAGCGTTCGCCACGGTGGACGGAGTGAGGATGAAAAACTGTTTTTT.

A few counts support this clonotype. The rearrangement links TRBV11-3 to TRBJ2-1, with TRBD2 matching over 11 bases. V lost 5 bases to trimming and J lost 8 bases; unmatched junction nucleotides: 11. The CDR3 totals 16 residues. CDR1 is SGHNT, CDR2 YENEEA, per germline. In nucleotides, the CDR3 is TGTGCCAGCAGCGGTAGCGGGGGGGCGGGTGGAGATGAGCAGTTCTTC. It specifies CASSGSGGAGGDEQFF.

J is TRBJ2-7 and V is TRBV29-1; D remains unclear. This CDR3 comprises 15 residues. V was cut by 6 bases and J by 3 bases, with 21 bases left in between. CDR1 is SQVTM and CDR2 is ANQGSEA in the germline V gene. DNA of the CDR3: TGCAGCGTGGTGGCATTTGGATTGGCCCACTACGAGCAGTACTTC. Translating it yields CSVVAFGLAHYEQYF.

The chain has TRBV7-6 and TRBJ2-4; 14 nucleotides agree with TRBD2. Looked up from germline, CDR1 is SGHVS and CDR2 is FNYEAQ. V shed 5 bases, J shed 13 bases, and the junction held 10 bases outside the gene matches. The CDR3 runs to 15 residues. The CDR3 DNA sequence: TGTGCCAGCAGCCAGGGGACTAGCGGGGGCTCGGAGCAGTACTTC. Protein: CASSQGTSGGSEQYF.

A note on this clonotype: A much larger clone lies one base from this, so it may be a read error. The CDR3 coding sequence is TGCGCCAGCAGCCCGGGGGGGGCGGACGACTATGGCTACACCTTC. As protein: CASSPGGADDYGYTF. V gene TRBV5-1 combines with J gene TRBJ1-2, with D maybe TRBD1 (6 bases). Trimming stripped 4 bases from V and 3 bases from J, with 16 bases between. The CDR3 consists of 15 residues. Germline values: CDR1 SGHRS, CDR2 YFSETQ.

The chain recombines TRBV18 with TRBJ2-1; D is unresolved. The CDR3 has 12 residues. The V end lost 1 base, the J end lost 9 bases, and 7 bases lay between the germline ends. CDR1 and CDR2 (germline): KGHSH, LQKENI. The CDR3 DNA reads TGTGCCAGCTCACCACTAGTTCGTGAGCAGTTCTTC. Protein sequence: CASSPLVREQFF.

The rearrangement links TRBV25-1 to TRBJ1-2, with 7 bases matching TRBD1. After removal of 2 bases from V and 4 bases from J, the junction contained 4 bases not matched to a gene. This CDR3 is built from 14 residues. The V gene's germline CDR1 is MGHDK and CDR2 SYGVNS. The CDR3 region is CASSEQQGSYGYTF. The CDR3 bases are TGTGCCAGCAGTGAACAACAGGGGAGCTATGGCTACACCTTC.

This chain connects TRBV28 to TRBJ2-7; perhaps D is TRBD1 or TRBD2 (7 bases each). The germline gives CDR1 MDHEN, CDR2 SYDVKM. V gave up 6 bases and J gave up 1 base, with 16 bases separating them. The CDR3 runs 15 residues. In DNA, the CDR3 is TGTGCCAGCAGGGAACAGGGGACTATATCCTACGAGCAGTACTTC. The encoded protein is CASREQGTISYEQYF.

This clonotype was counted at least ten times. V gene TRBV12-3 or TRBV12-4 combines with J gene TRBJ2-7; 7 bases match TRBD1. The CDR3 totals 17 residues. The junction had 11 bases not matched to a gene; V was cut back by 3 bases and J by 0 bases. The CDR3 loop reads CASSFVQGPKSSYEQYF. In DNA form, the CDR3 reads TGTGCCAGCAGTTTCGTACAGGGGCCCAAGAGCTCCTACGAGCAGTACTTC.

The CDR3 DNA reads TGTGCCAGCAGCTTAGGGGTTTTTGGGGCCAACGTCCTGACTTTC. Its protein is CASSLGVFGANVLTF. The chain joins TRBV5-6 to TRBJ2-6, with D tentatively TRBD1 (5 bases). This CDR3 spans 15 amino acids. Germline V gives CDR1 SGHDT, CDR2 YYEEEE. V was clipped by 2 bases and J by 3 bases, with 9 bases between them.

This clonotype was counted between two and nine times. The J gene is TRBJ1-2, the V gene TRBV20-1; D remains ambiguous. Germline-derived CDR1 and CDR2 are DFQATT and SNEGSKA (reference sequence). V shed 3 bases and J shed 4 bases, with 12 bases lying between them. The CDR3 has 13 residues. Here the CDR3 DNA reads TGCAGTGCTAGTACCAGCCCTGGCTATGGCTACACCTTC. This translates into CSASTSPGYGYTF.

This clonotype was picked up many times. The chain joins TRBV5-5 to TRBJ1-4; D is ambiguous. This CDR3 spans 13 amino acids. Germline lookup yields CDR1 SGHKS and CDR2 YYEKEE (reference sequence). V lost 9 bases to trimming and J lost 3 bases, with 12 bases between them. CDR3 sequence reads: CATEAAPNEKLFF. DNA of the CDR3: TGTGCCACAGAGGCAGCTCCTAATGAAAAACTGTTTTTT. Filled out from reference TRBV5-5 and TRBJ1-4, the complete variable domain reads DAGVTQSPTHLIKTRGQQVTLRCSPISGHKSVSWYQQVLGQGPQFIFQYYEKEERGRGNFPDRFSARQFPNYSSELNVNALLLGDSALYLCATEAAPNEKLFFGSGTQLSVL.

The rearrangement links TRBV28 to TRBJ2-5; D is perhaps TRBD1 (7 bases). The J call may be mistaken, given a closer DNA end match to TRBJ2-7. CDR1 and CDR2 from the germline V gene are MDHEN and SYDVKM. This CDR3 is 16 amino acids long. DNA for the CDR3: TGTGCCAGCAGCCGCTCCCAGGGGGGTACTCCCTACGAGCAGTACTTC. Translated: CASSRSQGGTPYEQYF.

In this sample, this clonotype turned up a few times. This CDR3 reads CASSLVGGLNTEAFF. CDR3 DNA: TGCGCCAGCAGCTTGGTCGGGGGATTGAACACTGAAGCTTTCTTT. This chain joins TRBV5-1 and TRBJ1-1, with D tentatively TRBD1 (5 bases). Trimming took off 0 bases at V and 0 bases at J, with 9 bases between the two ends. This CDR3 is 15 amino acids long. The germline V gene has CDR1 SGHRS and CDR2 YFSETQ.

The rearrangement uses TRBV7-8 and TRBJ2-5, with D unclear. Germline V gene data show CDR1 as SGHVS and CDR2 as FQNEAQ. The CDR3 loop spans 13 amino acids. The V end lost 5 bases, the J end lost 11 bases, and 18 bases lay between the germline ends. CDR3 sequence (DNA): TGTGCCAGCAGCCCAGTCCAGTCCAAGGAGCAGTACTTC. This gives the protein CASSPVQSKEQYF.